This entry is about one TCR beta chain. The V gene end was trimmed by 5 bases and the J gene end by 4 bases; junction bases not matched to a gene: 6. Germline CDR1 reads SGHTA; CDR2 reads FQGNSA. This CDR3 spans 15 amino acids. The sample originates from a study of identifying expanded T cells in peripheral blood. The data were produced by immunoSEQ multiplex PCR, yet TCRdb's version contains in-frame clones alone and is incomplete. The sample contains 80,000 to 90,000 clones, 70% to 90% of which appear only once. The chain uses TRBV7-2 and TRBJ2-5; 11 positions match TRBD2. Source material: blood. The source is a person between 18 and 70 years old in good health. CDR3 region: CASSPSGLAGETQYF. For the CDR3, the DNA is TGTGCCAGCAGCCCCTCAGGACTAGCGGGAGAGACCCAGTACTTC.